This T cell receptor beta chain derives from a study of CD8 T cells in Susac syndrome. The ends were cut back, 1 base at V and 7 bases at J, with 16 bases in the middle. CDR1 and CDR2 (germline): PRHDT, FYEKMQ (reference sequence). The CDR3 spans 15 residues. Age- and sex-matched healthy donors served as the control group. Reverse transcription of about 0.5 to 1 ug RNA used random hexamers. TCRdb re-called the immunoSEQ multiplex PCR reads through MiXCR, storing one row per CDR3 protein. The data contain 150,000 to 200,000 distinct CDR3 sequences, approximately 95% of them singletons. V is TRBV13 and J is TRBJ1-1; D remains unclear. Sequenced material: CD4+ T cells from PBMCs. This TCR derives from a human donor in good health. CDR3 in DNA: TGTGCCAGCAGCTTAGATGGGCCATTTGCGAGTGAAGCTTTCTTT. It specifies CASSLDGPFASEAFF. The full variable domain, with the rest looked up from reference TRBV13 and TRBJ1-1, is AAGVIQSPRHLIKEKRETATLKCYPIPRHDTVYWYQQGPGQDPQFLISFYEKMQSDKGSIPDRFSAQQFSDYHSELNMSSLELGDSALYFCASSLDGPFASEAFFGQGTRLTVV.